Below, 3 T cell receptor beta chains from the same sample are listed, as sequenced in a study of regulatory T cells in long-lasting Graves disease. To make TCR beta libraries, researchers used iRepertoire HTBI primers and Arm-PCR of CDR3 regions. A single record per CDR3 protein comes from TCRdb applying MiXCR to the multiplex PCR reads. The repertoire holds hundreds of thousands of distinct CDR3 sequences, with roughly a fifth as singletons. Stated time point: persistent/refractory GD, antithyroid drugs over 5 years with positive TRAb. Scientists built the TCR library using RNA that was extracted from PBMCs. This sample comprised peripheral blood mononuclear cells (PBMCs), obtained when the disease was refractory, from a patient treated with antithyroid drugs. Receptors were obtained from a female donor with Graves disease.

The chain employs TRBV28 and TRBJ2-5; D possibly corresponds to TRBD2 (6 bases). The germline V and J ends were trimmed by 6 bases and 1 base, with 21 bases remaining between them. Per the germline V gene, CDR1 is MDHEN and CDR2 is SYDVKM. The CDR3 is 17 amino acids. The CDR3 loop reads CASSSKRLVMGQETQYF. DNA of the CDR3: TGTGCCAGCAGCTCAAAAAGACTAGTTATGGGCCAAGAGACCCAGTACTTC.

This sequence joins TRBV20-1 and TRBJ2-1; TRBD2 agrees at 10 bases. In germline, CDR1 is DFQATT, CDR2 SNEGSKA (reference sequence). After removal of 3 bases from V and 6 bases from J, the junction contained 11 bases not matched to a gene. This CDR3 has 16 residues. The CDR3 region is CSARPPVGLAANEQFF. In DNA form, the CDR3 reads TGCAGTGCTAGGCCCCCCGTAGGACTAGCGGCCAATGAGCAGTTCTTC.

This clonotype has at least ten counts. V and J are TRBV4-1 and TRBJ2-5; D gene unclear. Trimming pared 1 base from V and 2 bases from J, leaving 8 bases between. This CDR3 is 14 amino acids long. Germline lookup yields CDR1 MGHRA and CDR2 YSYEKL. CDR3 sequence reads: CASSQVDGQETQYF. The CDR3 coding sequence is TGCGCCAGCAGCCAAGTGGACGGACAAGAGACCCAGTACTTC.